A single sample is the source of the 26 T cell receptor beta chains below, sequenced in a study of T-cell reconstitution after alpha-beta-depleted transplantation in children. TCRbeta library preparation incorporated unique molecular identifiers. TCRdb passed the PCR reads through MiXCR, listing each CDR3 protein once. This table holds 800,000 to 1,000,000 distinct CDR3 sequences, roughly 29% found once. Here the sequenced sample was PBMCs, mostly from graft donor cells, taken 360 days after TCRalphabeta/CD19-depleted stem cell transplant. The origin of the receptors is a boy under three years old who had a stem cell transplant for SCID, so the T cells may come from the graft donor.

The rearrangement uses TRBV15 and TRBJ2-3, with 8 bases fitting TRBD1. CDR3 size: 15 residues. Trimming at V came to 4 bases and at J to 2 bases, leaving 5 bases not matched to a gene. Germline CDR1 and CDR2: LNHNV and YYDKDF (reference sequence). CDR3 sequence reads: CATSTRTGNTDTQYF. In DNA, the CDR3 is TGTGCCACCAGCACTCGGACAGGGAACACAGATACGCAGTATTTT.

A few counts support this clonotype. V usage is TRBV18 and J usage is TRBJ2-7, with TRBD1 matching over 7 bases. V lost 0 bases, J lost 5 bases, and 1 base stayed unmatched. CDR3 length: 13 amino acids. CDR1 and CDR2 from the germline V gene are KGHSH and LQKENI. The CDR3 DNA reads TGTGCCAGCTCACCACCGGACAGGCACGAGCAGTACTTC. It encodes CASSPPDRHEQYF.

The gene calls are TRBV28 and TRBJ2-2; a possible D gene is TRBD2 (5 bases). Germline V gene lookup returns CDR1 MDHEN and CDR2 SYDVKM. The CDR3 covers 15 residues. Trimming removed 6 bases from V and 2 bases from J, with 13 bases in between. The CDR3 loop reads CASRPRLPNTGELFF. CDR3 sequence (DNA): TGTGCCAGCAGACCCAGACTACCCAACACCGGGGAGCTGTTTTTT.

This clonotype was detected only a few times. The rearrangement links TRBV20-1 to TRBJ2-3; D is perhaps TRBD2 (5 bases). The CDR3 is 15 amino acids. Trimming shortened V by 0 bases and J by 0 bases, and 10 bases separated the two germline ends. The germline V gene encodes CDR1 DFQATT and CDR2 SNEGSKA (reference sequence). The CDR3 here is CSARDRRTSTDTQYF. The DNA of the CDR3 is TGCAGTGCTAGAGATAGGAGGACTAGCACAGATACGCAGTATTTT.

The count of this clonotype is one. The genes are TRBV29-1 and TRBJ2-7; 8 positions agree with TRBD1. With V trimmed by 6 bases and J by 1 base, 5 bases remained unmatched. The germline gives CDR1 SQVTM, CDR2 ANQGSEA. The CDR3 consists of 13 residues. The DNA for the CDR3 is TGCAGCGTCGGGACAGGACCATCCTACGAGCAGTACTTC. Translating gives CSVGTGPSYEQYF.

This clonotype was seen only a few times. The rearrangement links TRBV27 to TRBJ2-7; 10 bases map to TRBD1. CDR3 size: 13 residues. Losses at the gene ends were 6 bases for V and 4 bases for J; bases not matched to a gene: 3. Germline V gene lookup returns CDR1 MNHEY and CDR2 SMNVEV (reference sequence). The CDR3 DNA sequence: TGTGCCAGCAGGACAGGGGGCAGGTACGAGCAGTACTTC. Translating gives CASRTGGRYEQYF.

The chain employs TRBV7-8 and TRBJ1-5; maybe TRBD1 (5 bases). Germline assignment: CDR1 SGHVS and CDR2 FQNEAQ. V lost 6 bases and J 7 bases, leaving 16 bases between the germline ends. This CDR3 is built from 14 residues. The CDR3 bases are TGTGCCAGCAGTTCAGGGCCCGAGGGACAGCCCCAGCATTTT. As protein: CASSSGPEGQPQHF.

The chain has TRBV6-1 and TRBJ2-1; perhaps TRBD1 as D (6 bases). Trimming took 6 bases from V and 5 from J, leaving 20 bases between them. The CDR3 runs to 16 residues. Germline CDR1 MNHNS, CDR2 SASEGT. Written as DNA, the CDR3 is TGTGCCAGCAGCCAACCGGGACACCCAACAGACAATGAGCAGTTCTTC. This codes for CASSQPGHPTDNEQFF.

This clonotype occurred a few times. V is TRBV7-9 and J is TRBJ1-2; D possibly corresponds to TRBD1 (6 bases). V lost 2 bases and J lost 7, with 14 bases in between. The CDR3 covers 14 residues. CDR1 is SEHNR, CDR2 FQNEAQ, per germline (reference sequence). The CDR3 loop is CASSLLSPGVGYTF. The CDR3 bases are TGTGCCAGCAGCTTATTGTCGCCAGGGGTTGGCTACACCTTC.

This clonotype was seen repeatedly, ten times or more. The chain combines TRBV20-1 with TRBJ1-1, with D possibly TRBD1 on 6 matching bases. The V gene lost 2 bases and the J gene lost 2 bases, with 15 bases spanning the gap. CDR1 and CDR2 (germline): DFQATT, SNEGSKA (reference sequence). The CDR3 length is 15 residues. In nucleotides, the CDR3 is TGCAGTGCTAGACCAACAGGGAGGGTTAACACTGAAGCTTTCTTT. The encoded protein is CSARPTGRVNTEAFF.

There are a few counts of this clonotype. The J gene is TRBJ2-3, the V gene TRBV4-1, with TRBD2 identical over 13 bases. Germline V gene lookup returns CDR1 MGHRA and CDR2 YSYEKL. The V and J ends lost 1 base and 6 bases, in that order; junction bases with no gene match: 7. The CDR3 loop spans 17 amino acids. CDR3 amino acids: CASSQGSTSGGRDTQYF. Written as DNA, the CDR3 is TGCGCCAGCAGCCAAGGATCGACTAGCGGGGGGAGGGATACGCAGTATTTT.

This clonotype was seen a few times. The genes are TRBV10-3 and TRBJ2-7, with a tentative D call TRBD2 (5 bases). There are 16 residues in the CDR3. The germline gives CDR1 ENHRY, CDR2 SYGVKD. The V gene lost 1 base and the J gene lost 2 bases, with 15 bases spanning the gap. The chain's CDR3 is CAISELMGRMTYEQYF. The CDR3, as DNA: TGTGCCATCAGTGAGTTAATGGGGAGAATGACCTACGAGCAGTACTTC.

CDR3 loop: CASSEPGTGRYEQYF. DNA of the CDR3: TGTGCCAGCAGTGAACCCGGGACAGGGCGGTACGAGCAGTACTTC. The gene calls are TRBV6-1 and TRBJ2-7, with 9 bases matching TRBD1. Unmatched junction bases numbered 6, after V lost 2 bases and J lost 4 bases. This CDR3 comprises 15 residues. Looked up from germline, CDR1 is MNHNS and CDR2 is SASEGT.

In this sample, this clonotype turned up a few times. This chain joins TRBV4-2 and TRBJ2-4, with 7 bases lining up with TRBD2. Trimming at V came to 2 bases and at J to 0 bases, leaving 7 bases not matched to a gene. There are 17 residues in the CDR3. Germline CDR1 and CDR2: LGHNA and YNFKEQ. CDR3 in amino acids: CASSQTSDLGAKNIQYF. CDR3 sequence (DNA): TGTGCCAGCAGCCAAACTAGCGATTTGGGAGCCAAAAACATTCAGTACTTC.

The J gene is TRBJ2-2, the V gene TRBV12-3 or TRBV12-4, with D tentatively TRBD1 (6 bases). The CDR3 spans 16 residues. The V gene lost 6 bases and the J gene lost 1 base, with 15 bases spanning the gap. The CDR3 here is CASSPNGQMNTGELFF. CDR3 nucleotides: TGTGCCAGCAGCCCTAATGGACAGATGAACACCGGGGAGCTGTTTTTT.

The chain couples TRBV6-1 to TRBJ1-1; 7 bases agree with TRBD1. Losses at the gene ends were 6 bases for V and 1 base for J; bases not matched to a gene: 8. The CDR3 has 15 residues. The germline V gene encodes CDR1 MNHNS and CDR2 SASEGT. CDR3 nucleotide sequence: TGTGCCAGCAGCAGGGGGGGCCGCCAGAACACTGAAGCTTTCTTT. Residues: CASSRGGRQNTEAFF.

The CDR3 protein is CASSHTGNTEAFF. The DNA for the CDR3 is TGTGCCAGCAGTCACACAGGGAACACTGAAGCTTTCTTT. The rearrangement uses TRBV28 and TRBJ1-1; TRBD1 is a possible D gene (5 bases). Germline CDR1 reads MDHEN; CDR2 reads SYDVKM. This CDR3 spans 13 amino acids. V lost 5 bases, J lost 1 base, and 8 bases lay in between.

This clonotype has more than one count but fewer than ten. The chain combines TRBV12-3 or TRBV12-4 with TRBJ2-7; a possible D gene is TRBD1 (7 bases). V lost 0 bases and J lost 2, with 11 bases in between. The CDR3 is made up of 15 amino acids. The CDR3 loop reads CASSLAGGQPYEQYF. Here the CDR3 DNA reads TGTGCCAGCAGTTTAGCCGGGGGACAGCCCTACGAGCAGTACTTC.

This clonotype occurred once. The CDR3: CASSLAGQVDTGELFF. CDR3 nucleotides: TGCGCCAGCAGCTTGGCAGGACAGGTGGACACCGGGGAGCTGTTTTTT. The rearrangement uses TRBV5-1 and TRBJ2-2; 7 bases are shared with TRBD1. The CDR3 runs to 16 residues. V shed 0 bases, J shed 3 bases, and the junction held 5 bases outside the gene matches. CDR1 SGHRS and CDR2 YFSETQ come from the germline V gene. The entire variable domain, with the rest obtained from reference TRBV5-1 and TRBJ2-2, is as follows: KAGVTQTPRYLIKTRGQQVTLSCSPISGHRSVSWYQQTPGQGLQFLFEYFSETQRNKGNFPGRFSGRQFSNSRSEMNVSTLELGDSALYLCASSLAGQVDTGELFFGEGSRLTVL.

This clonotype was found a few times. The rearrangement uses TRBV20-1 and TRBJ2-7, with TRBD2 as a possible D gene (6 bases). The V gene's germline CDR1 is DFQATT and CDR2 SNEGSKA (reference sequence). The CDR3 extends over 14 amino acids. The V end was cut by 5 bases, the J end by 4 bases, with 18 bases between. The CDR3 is CSAGPWGDPYEQYF. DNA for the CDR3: TGCAGTGCTGGTCCCTGGGGGGACCCGTACGAGCAGTACTTC.

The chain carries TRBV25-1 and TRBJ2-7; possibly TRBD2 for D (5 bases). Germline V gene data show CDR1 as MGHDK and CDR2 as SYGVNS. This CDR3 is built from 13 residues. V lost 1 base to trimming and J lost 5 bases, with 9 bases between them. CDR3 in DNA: TGTGCCAGCAGTGAATCCCTGAGGGACGAGCAGTACTTC. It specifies CASSESLRDEQYF.

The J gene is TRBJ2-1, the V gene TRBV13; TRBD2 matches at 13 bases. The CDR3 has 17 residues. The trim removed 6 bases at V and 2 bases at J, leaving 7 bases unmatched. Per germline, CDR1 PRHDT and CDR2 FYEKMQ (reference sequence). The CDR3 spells CASRTSGGAAPYNEQFF. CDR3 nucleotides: TGTGCCAGCAGAACTAGCGGGGGGGCGGCCCCCTACAATGAGCAGTTCTTC.

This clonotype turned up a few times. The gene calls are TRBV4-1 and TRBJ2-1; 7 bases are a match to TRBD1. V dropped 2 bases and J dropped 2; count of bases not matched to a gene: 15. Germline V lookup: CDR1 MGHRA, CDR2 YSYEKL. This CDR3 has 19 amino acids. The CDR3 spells CASSQTGWTGQNAYNEQFF. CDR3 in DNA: TGCGCCAGCAGCCAAACGGGTTGGACGGGACAGAATGCCTACAATGAGCAGTTCTTC.

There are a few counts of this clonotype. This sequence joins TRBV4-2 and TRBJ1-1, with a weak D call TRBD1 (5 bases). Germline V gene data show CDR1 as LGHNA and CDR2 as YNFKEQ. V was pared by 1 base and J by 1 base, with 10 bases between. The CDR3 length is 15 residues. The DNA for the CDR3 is TGTGCCAGCAGCCAAGCTGGCAGGGAGAACACTGAAGCTTTCTTT. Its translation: CASSQAGRENTEAFF.

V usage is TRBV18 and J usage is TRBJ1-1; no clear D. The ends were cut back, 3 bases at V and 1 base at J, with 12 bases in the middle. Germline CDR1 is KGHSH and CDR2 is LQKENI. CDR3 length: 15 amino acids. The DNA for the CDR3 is TGTGCCAGCTCACCGCTCGACACCTGGAACACTGAAGCTTTCTTT. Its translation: CASSPLDTWNTEAFF.

The CDR3, as DNA: TGCAGCGCCCAAGAACGGTACAATGAGCAGTTCTTC. It is translated as CSAQERYNEQFF. This chain links TRBV29-1 with TRBJ2-1, with D unresolved. Germline V gene data show CDR1 as SQVTM and CDR2 as ANQGSEA. There are 12 residues in the CDR3. V dropped 7 bases and J dropped 4 bases, with 11 bases sitting between them.